A selection of T cell receptor beta chains follows, all from one sample in a study of cytomegalovirus exposure and HLA in healthy donors. The assay was immunoSEQ multiplex PCR, and TCRdb's table has in-frame clones only and misses some. The repertoire holds about 110,000 clones, roughly 82% seen once, with under 8% in the top ten. The source material was PBMCs. The receptors come from a woman between 50 and 59 years old in good health and CMV-seropositive. CDR3s include the opening cysteine and the closing phenylalanine or tryptophan. The order of the fields is CDR3 protein, CDR3 DNA, D gene, J gene, V gene, clone size. D genes are given only for firm matches. Size is stated for part of the rows, as once, few or many counts, or as a class when the clone is expanded.

CDR3aa: CASRDRGENTEAFF; CDR3nt: TGTGCCAGCAGGGACAGGGGAGAGAACACTGAAGCTTTCTTT; d_gene: TRBD1; j_gene: TRBJ1-1; v_gene: TRBV2; abundance: NA
CDR3aa: CATSKALDSPLHF; CDR3nt: TGTGCCACCAGCAAAGCCCTGGATTCACCCCTCCACTTT; d_gene: NA; j_gene: TRBJ1-6; v_gene: TRBV15; abundance: NA
CDR3aa: CASGYFPGQGTEQFF; CDR3nt: TGTGCCAGCGGGTATTTTCCGGGACAGGGGACTGAGCAGTTCTTC; d_gene: TRBD1; j_gene: TRBJ2-1; v_gene: TRBV6-5; abundance: NA
CDR3aa: CASSYQLGGAETQYF; CDR3nt: TGTGCCAGCAGCTACCAACTAGGAGGGGCAGAGACCCAGTACTTC; d_gene: NA; j_gene: TRBJ2-5; v_gene: TRBV5-4; abundance: NA
CDR3aa: CASSATGGWETQHF; CDR3nt: TGTGCCAGCAGCGCGACAGGGGGCTGGGAGACCCAGCACTTC; d_gene: TRBD1; j_gene: TRBJ2-5; v_gene: TRBV7-8; abundance: NA
CDR3aa: CASSQVEAANYGYTF; CDR3nt: TGTGCCAGCAGCCAAGTTGAGGCAGCCAACTATGGCTACACCTTC; d_gene: NA; j_gene: TRBJ1-2; v_gene: TRBV4-2; abundance: few
CDR3aa: CASSQDGVGGTGELFF; CDR3nt: TGCGCCAGCAGCCAAGATGGCGTAGGGGGTACCGGGGAGCTGTTTTTT; d_gene: NA; j_gene: TRBJ2-2; v_gene: TRBV4-3; abundance: NA
CDR3aa: CATGGRRREKLFF; CDR3nt: TGTGCCACCGGGGGACGGAGGAGGGAAAAACTGTTTTTT; d_gene: NA; j_gene: TRBJ1-4; v_gene: TRBV19; abundance: NA
CDR3aa: CASSPDSGGVNYGYTF; CDR3nt: TGTGCCAGCAGCCCGGACTCGGGAGGGGTAAACTATGGCTACACCTTC; d_gene: NA; j_gene: TRBJ1-2; v_gene: TRBV4-2; abundance: NA
CDR3aa: CASSVWASGNTGELFF; CDR3nt: TGTGCCAGCAGCGTATGGGCTAGCGGGAACACCGGGGAGCTGTTTTTT; d_gene: TRBD2; j_gene: TRBJ2-2; v_gene: TRBV9; abundance: NA
CDR3aa: CASTGGAEQYF; CDR3nt: TGTGCCAGCACTGGGGGGGCGGAGCAGTACTTC; d_gene: NA; j_gene: TRBJ2-7; v_gene: TRBV6-5; abundance: NA
CDR3aa: CASSVGTGGPDTQYF; CDR3nt: TGCGCCAGCAGCGTGGGGACAGGGGGCCCGGATACGCAGTATTTT; d_gene: TRBD1; j_gene: TRBJ2-3; v_gene: TRBV5-1; abundance: NA
CDR3aa: CASRIDRRNQPQHF; CDR3nt: TGTGCCAGTCGGATTGACAGACGAAATCAGCCCCAGCATTTT; d_gene: NA; j_gene: TRBJ1-5; v_gene: TRBV19; abundance: NA
CDR3aa: CAWTPGINYGYTF; CDR3nt: TGTGCCTGGACCCCAGGGATTAACTATGGCTACACCTTC; d_gene: NA; j_gene: TRBJ1-2; v_gene: TRBV30; abundance: NA
CDR3aa: CASSWGQRANYGYTF; CDR3nt: TGCGCCAGCAGCTGGGGACAGAGAGCTAACTATGGCTACACCTTC; d_gene: TRBD1; j_gene: TRBJ1-2; v_gene: TRBV5-1; abundance: NA
CDR3aa: CASSPIWGRLNTGELFF; CDR3nt: TGTGCCAGCAGCCCAATCTGGGGCAGGCTTAACACCGGGGAGCTGTTTTTT; d_gene: NA; j_gene: TRBJ2-2; v_gene: TRBV7-2; abundance: NA
CDR3aa: CASSARAANEKLFF; CDR3nt: TGTGCCAGCAGCGCCAGGGCAGCTAATGAAAAACTGTTTTTT; d_gene: NA; j_gene: TRBJ1-4; v_gene: TRBV13; abundance: few